These 12 T cell receptor beta chains were sequenced from one sample in a study of cytomegalovirus exposure and HLA in healthy donors. PCR primers comprised 60 Vbeta and 13 Jbeta primers. TCRdb's copy holds only in-frame clones and misses some; the assay was immunoSEQ multiplex PCR. The repertoire includes about 140,000 clones, approximately 82% of them detected once, and 1.5% to 2.5% sits in the top ten. Sequencing was performed on PBMCs. All receptors come from a woman between 35 and 50 years old in good health and CMV-seronegative.

The chain is built from TRBV6-6 and TRBJ1-3, with 7 positions matching TRBD1. Germline V lookup: CDR1 MNHNY, CDR2 SVGAGI (reference sequence). V dropped 6 bases and J dropped 0; count of bases not matched to a gene: 8. CDR3 length: 16 residues. This chain's CDR3 is CASREHRGLSGNTIYF. The CDR3 DNA sequence: TGTGCCAGCAGAGAACACAGGGGCCTCTCTGGAAACACCATATATTTT.

This clone turned up a few times. The rearrangement uses TRBV19 and TRBJ1-1; TRBD1 matches 8 bases. The V gene end was trimmed by 8 bases and the J gene end by 0 bases; junction bases not matched to a gene: 14. Germline lookup yields CDR1 LNHDA and CDR2 SQIVND (reference sequence). The CDR3 covers 17 residues. The chain's CDR3 is CASFDRGNWGLNTEAFF. The CDR3 DNA is TGTGCCAGTTTTGACAGGGGAAACTGGGGACTGAACACTGAAGCTTTCTTT.

The chain carries TRBV19 and TRBJ1-2; TRBD1 agrees at 7 bases. The CDR3 sequence is 13 residues long. V lost 4 bases and J lost 5; bases outside the gene matches: 4. Germline V gene sequence: CDR1 LNHDA, CDR2 SQIVND (reference sequence). The CDR3 nucleotides are TGTGCCAGTAGTAGGGACAGCCCTTATGGCTACACCTTC. Translating gives CASSRDSPYGYTF. Full variable domain (remainder filled in from reference TRBV19 and TRBJ1-2): DGGITQSPKYLFRKEGQNVTLSCEQNLNHDAMYWYRQDPGQGLRLIYYSQIVNDFQKGDIAEGYSVSREKKESFPLTVTSAQKNPTAFYLCASSRDSPYGYTFGSGTRLTVV.

The chain combines TRBV28 with TRBJ2-3; D is unresolved. V lost 6 bases and J 4 bases, leaving 8 bases between the germline ends. CDR1 and CDR2 from the germline V gene are MDHEN and SYDVKM. There are 12 residues in the CDR3. The CDR3 protein is CASRSAADTQYF. The CDR3 DNA follows: TGTGCCAGCAGGAGTGCGGCAGATACGCAGTATTTT.

The chain recombines TRBV30 with TRBJ2-1; TRBD2 aligns across 11 bases. The CDR3 has 19 amino acids. V was clipped by 0 bases and J by 0 bases; unmatched bases: 10. From germline, CDR1 is GTSNPN and CDR2 SVGIG (reference sequence). CDR3 protein: CAWSVRLAGGFSSYNEQFF. As DNA, the CDR3 is TGTGCCTGGAGTGTTCGGTTAGCGGGAGGGTTCAGCTCCTACAATGAGCAGTTCTTC.

V usage is TRBV6-5 and J usage is TRBJ2-3, with D perhaps TRBD2 (5 bases). Germline V gene lookup returns CDR1 MNHEY and CDR2 SVGAGI. Trimming removed 2 bases from V and 3 bases from J, with 9 bases in between. The CDR3 contains 14 residues. The CDR3 region is CASSYTGVTDTQYF. The DNA of the CDR3 is TGTGCCAGCAGTTACACCGGGGTAACAGATACGCAGTATTTT.

The chain links TRBV7-3 to TRBJ2-7; D unclear. The CDR3 has 14 residues. The germline V gene has CDR1 SGHTA and CDR2 FQGTGA. V gave up 3 bases and J gave up 0 bases, with 9 bases separating them. CDR3 protein: CASSFSSGSYEQYF. The CDR3 region has the DNA TGTGCCAGCAGCTTTTCGTCAGGCTCCTACGAGCAGTACTTC.

This chain uses TRBV2 with TRBJ1-5; D may be TRBD1 (6 bases). With 6 bases removed from V and 4 bases from J, the gap between germline ends came to 16 bases. The CDR3 spans 15 residues. In germline, CDR1 is SNHLY, CDR2 FYNNEI. CDR3 in amino acids: CASRWGGAGNQPQHF. CDR3 bases: TGTGCCAGCAGGTGGGGGGGGGCCGGGAATCAGCCCCAGCATTTT. The full variable domain, rest sourced from reference TRBV2 and TRBJ1-5, is EPEVTQTPSHQVTQMGQEVILRCVPISNHLYFYWYRQILGQKVEFLVSFYNNEISEKSEIFDDQFSVERPDGSNFTLKIRSTKLEDSAMYFCASRWGGAGNQPQHFGDGTRLSIL.

J is TRBJ1-5 and V is TRBV19; no clear D. Trimming shortened V by 1 base and J by 10 bases, and 11 bases separated the two germline ends. The CDR3 is made up of 13 amino acids. Germline V gene lookup returns CDR1 LNHDA and CDR2 SQIVND (reference sequence). CDR3 region: CASSIGSGGPQHF. In nucleotides, the CDR3 is TGTGCCAGTAGTATAGGATCGGGAGGACCCCAGCATTTT.

CDR3 coding DNA: TGTGCCAGCAGTCCGACGGAGGGCAATCAGCCCCAGCATTTT. Protein: CASSPTEGNQPQHF. The chain carries TRBV27 and TRBJ1-5; D uncertain. The germline V gene has CDR1 MNHEY and CDR2 SMNVEV (reference sequence). The CDR3 sequence is 14 residues long. V lost 5 bases, J lost 2 bases, and 10 bases lay in between.

This clone was counted a single time. The chain combines TRBV10-3 with TRBJ1-4; TRBD1 aligns across 10 bases. There are 19 residues in the CDR3. Losses at the gene ends were 1 base for V and 0 bases for J; bases not matched to a gene: 8. CDR1 is ENHRY, CDR2 SYGVKD, per germline. CDR3 in DNA: TGTGCCATCAGTGAGTTCCTCCCGGGACAGGGGACAACTAATGAAAAACTGTTTTTT. It translates to CAISEFLPGQGTTNEKLFF.

This chain links TRBV18 with TRBJ1-5; 10 nucleotides align to TRBD1. V lost 6 bases and J lost 7; bases outside the gene matches: 6. The germline gives CDR1 KGHSH, CDR2 LQKENI. The CDR3 spans 14 residues. CDR3 in DNA: TGTGCCAGCTCGCGGGACAGGGGAGGACAGCCCCAGCATTTT. Residues: CASSRDRGGQPQHF.